A selection of T cell receptor beta chains follows, all from one sample in a study of CD8 T cells in Susac syndrome. In TCRdb, the immunoSEQ multiplex PCR reads were re-called with MiXCR into one record per CDR3 protein. Among 300,000 to 350,000 distinct CDR3 sequences listed, about 90% were seen once. Sequenced: CD4+ T cells from PBMCs. These receptors all stem from a human donor with multiple sclerosis. The CDR3 runs from the conserved cysteine through the conserved F or W. A D gene is named only where the DNA matches it firmly. Part of the rows lack a size; the others show once, few, many or a class for expanded clones.

V	J	size	D	CDR3	DNA
TRBV7-2	TRBJ1-4	-	TRBD1	CASSSTGGEKLFF	TGTGCCAGCAGCTCGACAGGGGGCGAAAAACTGTTTTTT
TRBV27	TRBJ1-5	-	TRBD1	CASSPQGGAHQPQHF	TGTGCCAGCAGTCCGCAGGGGGGGGCCCATCAGCCCCAGCATTTT
TRBV29-1	TRBJ2-5	-	-	CSARGVVGVGETQYF	TGCAGCGCCAGGGGCGTTGTAGGGGTTGGAGAGACCCAGTACTTC
TRBV24-1	TRBJ2-1	-	TRBD2	CATSELTGTKHEQFF	TGTGCCACCAGTGAACTTACCGGGACTAAACATGAGCAGTTCTTC
TRBV2	TRBJ2-7	-	TRBD2	CASLSGASYEQYF	TGTGCCAGCCTTAGCGGGGCCTCCTACGAGCAGTACTTC
TRBV7-9	TRBJ2-2	-	TRBD2	CASSSRTSGPLFTGELFF	TGTGCCAGCAGCTCCCGGACTAGCGGGCCACTTTTCACCGGGGAGCTGTTTTTT
TRBV20-1	TRBJ1-1	-	TRBD1	CSASHRTGGDLLGPQRAFF	TGCAGTGCGTCGCATCGGACAGGGGGCGATCTGTTGGGCCCCCAGAGAGCTTTCTTT
TRBV27	TRBJ1-2	-	-	CASSFFIPRVGNYGYTF	TGTGCCAGCAGTTTTTTCATCCCACGCGTAGGTAACTATGGCTACACCTTC
TRBV6-5	TRBJ1-3	-	-	CASSSGPTLSGNTIYF	TGTGCCAGCAGTTCCGGGCCCACCCTCTCTGGAAACACCATATATTTT
TRBV21-1	TRBJ2-7	-	-	CASSKTGQLNSYEQYF	TGTGCCAGCAGCAAAACCGGCCAGCTCAACTCCTACGAGCAGTACTTC
TRBV19	TRBJ1-1	-	-	CASRRIGRRLAEAFF	TGTGCCAGCCGGCGAATCGGAAGGAGATTAGCTGAAGCTTTCTTT
TRBV2	TRBJ1-2	-	-	CAGSEARGFGYTF	TGTGCCGGCAGTGAAGCGCGGGGGTTTGGCTACACCTTC
TRBV12-3/TRBV12-4	TRBJ1-2	-	-	CASRFSLGYGYTF	TGTGCCAGCAGGTTTAGCCTCGGCTATGGCTACACCTTC
TRBV7-2	TRBJ1-1	-	TRBD1	CASSLDRDRPEAFF	TGTGCCAGCAGCTTAGATAGGGACAGGCCTGAAGCTTTCTTT
TRBV27	TRBJ2-7	once	-	CASSLSATWTASYEQYF	TGTGCCAGCAGTTTATCGGCAACTTGGACAGCTTCTTACGAGCAGTACTTC
TRBV20-1	TRBJ1-1	-	TRBD1	CSAPGQGNTEAFF	TGCAGTGCCCCGGGACAGGGGAACACTGAAGCTTTCTTT
TRBV7-9	TRBJ2-7	-	TRBD1	CASSGRTGTYEQYF	TGTGCCAGCAGCGGACGGACAGGAACCTACGAGCAGTACTTC
TRBV19	TRBJ2-1	-	TRBD2	CASTLQASGGHEQFF	TGTGCCAGTACCTTACAGGCTAGCGGGGGTCATGAGCAGTTCTTC
TRBV5-1	TRBJ1-2	-	-	CASGGMGASYGYTF	TGCGCCAGCGGAGGGATGGGGGCGAGCTATGGCTACACCTTC
TRBV12-3/TRBV12-4	TRBJ1-5	-	-	CASSRGQPQHF	TGTGCCAGCAGTCGAGGTCAGCCCCAGCATTTT
TRBV7-2	TRBJ2-1	-	-	CASSLTRISYNEQFF	TGTGCCAGCAGCTTAACGCGGATATCCTACAATGAGCAGTTCTTC
TRBV3-1	TRBJ2-5	-	-	CASSQDARGETQYF	TGTGCCAGCAGCCAAGACGCCAGGGGAGAGACCCAGTACTTC
TRBV20-1	TRBJ2-1	-	-	CSAIKQRGSYNEQFF	TGCAGTGCTATAAAACAACGGGGATCCTACAATGAGCAGTTCTTC
TRBV25-1	TRBJ2-5	-	-	CASSEYPPRRPEETQYF	TGTGCCAGCAGTGAATACCCCCCGCGGAGGCCCGAAGAGACCCAGTACTTC
TRBV19	TRBJ2-2	-	-	CASSGRFAGASATGELFF	TGTGCCAGTAGTGGAAGGTTCGCGGGGGCTTCGGCCACCGGGGAGCTGTTTTTT
TRBV7-2	TRBJ1-3	-	-	CASSGGGSGNTIYF	TGTGCCAGCTCCGGTGGGGGTTCTGGAAACACCATATATTTT
TRBV7-7	TRBJ2-1	-	-	CASSPTGRFGEQFF	TGTGCTAGCAGCCCCACCGGCCGGTTTGGTGAGCAGTTCTTC
TRBV6-2/TRBV6-3	TRBJ2-1	-	-	CASGEAPYNEQFF	TGTGCCAGCGGGGAGGCCCCTTACAATGAGCAGTTCTTC
TRBV6-5	TRBJ1-6	-	-	CASSYRRREGSYNSPLHF	TGTGCCAGCAGTTACCGTCGCCGGGAAGGGTCCTATAATTCACCCCTCCACTTT
TRBV5-1	TRBJ2-1	-	TRBD2	CASRPFSGRTYNEQFF	TGCGCCAGCAGACCCTTTAGCGGGAGGACCTACAATGAGCAGTTCTTC
TRBV9	TRBJ1-2	-	TRBD1	CASSSRGQNYGYTF	TGTGCCAGCAGCAGTCGGGGACAGAACTATGGCTACACCTTC
TRBV14	TRBJ1-2	-	TRBD1	CASSLGRDRGSGYTF	TGTGCCAGCAGCCTTGGCCGGGACAGGGGCTCTGGCTACACCTTC
TRBV14	TRBJ2-7	-	-	CASSHAAYEQYF	TGTGCCAGCAGCCACGCCGCCTACGAGCAGTACTTC
TRBV20-1	TRBJ2-1	-	-	CSARDLEAPYNEQFF	TGCAGTGCTAGAGATCTCGAAGCGCCTTACAATGAGCAGTTCTTC
TRBV7-9	TRBJ2-2	-	-	CASSLVPTGELFF	TGTGCCAGCAGCTTAGTACCCACCGGGGAGCTGTTTTTT
TRBV6-5	TRBJ1-2	-	-	CASSPGTPWHGYTF	TGTGCCAGCAGTCCTGGGACCCCTTGGCACGGCTACACCTTC
TRBV3-1	TRBJ1-6	-	-	CASSQLGGSPLHF	TGTGCCAGCAGCCAACTGGGGGGGTCACCCCTCCACTTT
TRBV12-3/TRBV12-4	TRBJ1-1	-	TRBD1	CASSPSLGQGPRGTEAFF	TGTGCCAGCAGTCCCTCTCTCGGACAGGGGCCCCGCGGCACTGAAGCTTTCTTT
TRBV6-5	TRBJ1-1	-	-	CASSQFKNTEAFF	TGTGCCAGCAGTCAGTTCAAGAACACTGAAGCTTTCTTT
TRBV30	TRBJ1-5	-	-	CAWRGGPSYSNQPQHF	TGTGCCTGGAGGGGAGGACCGAGCTATAGCAATCAGCCCCAGCATTTT